This T cell receptor beta chain originates from a study of T cells after yellow fever vaccination. About the study: Where fractions had low cell numbers, libraries were prepared from them with the SMART-Seq v4 Ultra Low Input RNA kit. Findings of the study overall: Weaker in magnitude, the secondary response showed a faster peak on day 5 versus 15.

As regards this clonotype: The target antigen is unknown.

V shed 3 bases and J shed 0 bases, with 12 bases lying between them. The CDR3 length is 16 residues. Germline values: CDR1 SGHVS, CDR2 FQNEAQ. TCRdb passed the 5' RACE reads through MiXCR, listing each CDR3 protein once. The sample holds 230,000 or so distinct CDR3 sequences, roughly 6.8% seen once. The receptor comes from a man between 25 and 39 years old who received the YFV17D yellow fever vaccine. The material was CD4+ T cells sorted from PBMCs, obtained on the day of the yellow fever booster vaccination. The chain carries TRBV7-8 and TRBJ1-3; D is perhaps TRBD1 (5 bases). The CDR3 DNA sequence: TGTGCCAGCAGCTTGGGGACCTTAGGCTCTGGAAACACCATATATTTT. Protein sequence: CASSLGTLGSGNTIYF.